These 8 T cell receptor beta chains were sequenced from one sample in a study of OX40 agonist ivuxolimab in advanced cancers. Here immunoSEQ multiplex PCR was the method, and the copy in TCRdb shows in-frame clones only, minus some. Of some 22,000 clones listed, roughly 88% are singletons. The input for sequencing was CD4+ or CD8+ T cells sorted from blood, taken in a trial of the OX40 agonist ivuxolimab. Receptor source: an adult with an advanced solid tumor such as melanoma, head and neck, liver or kidney cancer.

This chain's CDR3 is CARSHPGGATNEKLFF. The CDR3 bases are TGTGCCAGAAGCCATCCCGGGGGTGCAACTAATGAAAAACTGTTTTTT. The chain combines TRBV5-3 with TRBJ1-4; D perhaps matches TRBD1 (5 bases). TRBV5-3 is placed among ORFs of uncertain function. This CDR3 contains 16 residues. The V gene lost 4 bases and the J gene lost 0 bases, with 13 bases spanning the gap.

The V call is TRBV28, the J call TRBJ1-2, with a weak D call TRBD1 (5 bases). The germline gives CDR1 MDHEN, CDR2 SYDVKM. With 6 bases removed from V and 9 bases from J, the gap between germline ends came to 17 bases. The CDR3 contains 13 residues. The CDR3 DNA reads as TGTGCCAGCAGAGGGGCTACGATGGAGAGCTACACCTTC. This gives the protein CASRGATMESYTF.

This chain links TRBV30 with TRBJ2-1; TRBD2 matches 7 bases. CDR1 GTSNPN and CDR2 SVGIG come from the germline V gene (reference sequence). There are 13 residues in the CDR3. The junction had 4 bases not matched to a gene; V was cut back by 0 bases and J by 8 bases. CDR3 in DNA: TGTGCCTGGAGTGTACTAAGCGGGGATGAGCAGTTCTTC. Translation: CAWSVLSGDEQFF.

For this clone: At one end the junction does not follow the germline gene, possibly because of a read error. Other DNA sequences in the same sample also yield this CDR3. The V gene is TRBV4-3, the J gene TRBJ2-7; the match to TRBD2 covers 8 bases. Germline V gives CDR1 LGHNA, CDR2 YSLEER. The CDR3 totals 14 residues. The CDR3, as DNA: TGCGCCAGCAGCCAAGACGGGAGGGCCTATGAGCAGTACTTC. The encoded protein is CASSQDGRAYEQYF.

Only a few counts were recorded for this clone. The rearrangement links TRBV2 to TRBJ2-1; 7 bases line up with TRBD1. Germline lookup yields CDR1 SNHLY and CDR2 FYNNEI. V shed 4 bases and J 10 bases; nucleotides not matched to a gene: 4. This CDR3 region has 12 residues. CDR3 amino acids: CASSGEQGEQFF. The CDR3 coding sequence is TGTGCCAGCAGTGGTGAACAGGGGGAGCAGTTCTTC.

The CDR3 DNA reads TGTGCCAGCAGCTTAAGGACTAGCGGATCCTACGAGCAGTACTTC. This translates into CASSLRTSGSYEQYF. The chain recombines TRBV11-3 with TRBJ2-7; TRBD2 matches 10 bases. This CDR3 contains 15 residues. J was trimmed by 1 base and V by 2 bases; bases with no gene match: 2. Germline V gives CDR1 SGHNT, CDR2 YENEEA.

The chain is built from TRBV6-6 and TRBJ1-5; D possibly corresponds to TRBD1 (5 bases). V lost 2 bases and J lost 0, with 11 bases in between. Germline lookup yields CDR1 MNHNY and CDR2 SVGAGI (reference sequence). CDR3 length: 16 residues. CDR3 in amino acids: CASSYPPGGSNQPQHF. For the CDR3, the DNA is TGTGCCAGCAGTTACCCTCCTGGGGGTAGCAATCAGCCCCAGCATTTT.

The chain uses TRBV4-1 and TRBJ2-1; 9 bases are shared with TRBD2. The V gene's germline CDR1 is MGHRA and CDR2 YSYEKL. V gave up 6 bases and J gave up 3 bases; unmatched junction bases: 9. The CDR3 extends over 16 amino acids. In DNA, the CDR3 is TGCGCCAGCAGTCAGGCCGGGACTAGCCACTACAATGAGCAGTTCTTC. It translates to CASSQAGTSHYNEQFF.